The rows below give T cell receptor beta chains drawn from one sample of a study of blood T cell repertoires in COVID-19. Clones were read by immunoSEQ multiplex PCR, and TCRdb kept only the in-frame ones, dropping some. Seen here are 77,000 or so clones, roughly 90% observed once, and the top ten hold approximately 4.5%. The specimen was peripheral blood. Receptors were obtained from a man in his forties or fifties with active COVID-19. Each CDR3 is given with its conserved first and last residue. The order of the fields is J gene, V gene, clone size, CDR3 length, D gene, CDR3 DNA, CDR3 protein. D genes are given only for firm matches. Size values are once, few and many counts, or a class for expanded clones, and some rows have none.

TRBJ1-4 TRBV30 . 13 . TGTGCCTGGAGTAGGACCGGGGGTGAAAAACTGTTTTTT CAWSRTGGEKLFF
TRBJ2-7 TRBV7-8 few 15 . TGTGCCAGCAGCTTGTGGGCCCAGCAGGGTTACGAGCAGTACTTC CASSLWAQQGYEQYF
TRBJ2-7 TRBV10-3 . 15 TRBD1 TGTGCCATCAGTGAGGTTGGACAGGGAAGCTACGAGCAGTACTTC CAISEVGQGSYEQYF
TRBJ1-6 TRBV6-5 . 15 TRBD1 TGTGCCAGCAGGCTCCCCGGGACAGGGAATTCACCCCTCCACTTT CASRLPGTGNSPLHF
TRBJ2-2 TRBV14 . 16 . TGTGCCAGCAGCTACCAGGGATTTGGCCGGCGCGGGGAGCTGTTTTTT CASSYQGFGRRGELFF
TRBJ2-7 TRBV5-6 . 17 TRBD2 TGTGCCAGCAGCCCCCCGCGGGGGGGCCTGAGCTCCTACGAGCAGTACTTC CASSPPRGGLSSYEQYF
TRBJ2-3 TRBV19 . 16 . TGTGCCAGTAGTAGATGGAGCATCTCTAGCACAGATACGCAGTATTTT CASSRWSISSTDTQYF
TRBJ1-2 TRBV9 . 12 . TGTGCCAGCACGGGGGGTGACTATGGCTACACCTTC CASTGGDYGYTF
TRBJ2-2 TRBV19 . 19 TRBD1 TGTGCCAGTAGTATGGTCGCTGGTCGTTCCGGACAGGGATTCCGGGAGCTGTTTTTT CASSMVAGRSGQGFRELFF
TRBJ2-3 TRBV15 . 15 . TGTGCCACCAGCAGAGTCGGCCAGGGTGGTGATACGCAGTATTTT CATSRVGQGGDTQYF
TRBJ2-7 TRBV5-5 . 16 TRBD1 TGTGCCAGCAGCCCAGAGGGGGACAGGGTCACCTACGAGCAGTACTTC CASSPEGDRVTYEQYF
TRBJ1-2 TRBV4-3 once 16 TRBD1 TGCGCCAGCAGCCAAGATCGACAGGGGCGTAACTATGGCTACACCTTC CASSQDRQGRNYGYTF
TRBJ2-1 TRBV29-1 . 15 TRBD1 TGCAGCGTTGAACCGGACAGGGAGGTATTCTATGAGCAGTTCTTC CSVEPDREVFYEQFF
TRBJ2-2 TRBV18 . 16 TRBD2 TGTGCCAGCTCGGCTAGCGGGGCGTCGAACACCGGGGAGCTGTTTTTT CASSASGASNTGELFF
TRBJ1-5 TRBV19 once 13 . TGTGCCAGTAGTGGGGCGCGACTGGGGCCCCAGCATTTT CASSGARLGPQHF
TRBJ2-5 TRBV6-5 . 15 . TGTGCCAGCAGAAACCCTAGCGACCGGGGGGAGACCCAGTACTTC CASRNPSDRGETQYF
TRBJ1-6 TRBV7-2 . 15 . TGTGCCAGCAGCGCCGCACCGGGACAATTTTCGGCCCTCCACTTT CASSAAPGQFSALHF
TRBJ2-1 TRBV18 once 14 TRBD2 TGTGCCAGCTCACTCGGGAGGGCTGGTAATGAGCAGTTCTTC CASSLGRAGNEQFF
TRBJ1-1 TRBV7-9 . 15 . TGTGCCAGCAGCTTAGTCTCCGGCAGGGTCACTGAAGCTTTCTTT CASSLVSGRVTEAFF
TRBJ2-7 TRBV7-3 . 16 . TGTGCCAGCAGCTCCTCCGACAGGATTCGATTCTACGAGCAGTACTTC CASSSSDRIRFYEQYF
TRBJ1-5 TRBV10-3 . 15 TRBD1 TGTGCCATCAGTGGGGGGGGACAGGGCAATCAGCCCCAGCATTTT CAISGGGQGNQPQHF
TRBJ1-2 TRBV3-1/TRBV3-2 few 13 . TGTGCCAGCAGCCCCCGGGGAGGCTATGGCTACACCTTC CASSPRGGYGYTF